This TCR beta chain was sequenced for a study of cytomegalovirus exposure and HLA in healthy donors. PCR was performed using 60 Vbeta and 13 Jbeta primers. Using immunoSEQ multiplex PCR, the repertoire was profiled, and TCRdb retains in-frame clones only, with some absent. The top ten clones hold 1.5% of a sample with about 160,000 clones, about 81% of them seen once. This CDR3 has 16 amino acids. CDR1 and CDR2 (germline): SGHRS, YFSETQ. V lost 4 bases, J lost 3 bases, and 12 bases stayed unmatched. This clonotype was obtained from a girl between 5 and 17 years old in good health and CMV-seropositive. The sample comprised PBMCs. The rearrangement links TRBV5-1 to TRBJ1-1; 7 bases align to TRBD1. DNA for the CDR3: TGCGCCAGCAGCCCTGAAGAGGACAGGTCCTACACTGAAGCTTTCTTT. Its translation is CASSPEEDRSYTEAFF.